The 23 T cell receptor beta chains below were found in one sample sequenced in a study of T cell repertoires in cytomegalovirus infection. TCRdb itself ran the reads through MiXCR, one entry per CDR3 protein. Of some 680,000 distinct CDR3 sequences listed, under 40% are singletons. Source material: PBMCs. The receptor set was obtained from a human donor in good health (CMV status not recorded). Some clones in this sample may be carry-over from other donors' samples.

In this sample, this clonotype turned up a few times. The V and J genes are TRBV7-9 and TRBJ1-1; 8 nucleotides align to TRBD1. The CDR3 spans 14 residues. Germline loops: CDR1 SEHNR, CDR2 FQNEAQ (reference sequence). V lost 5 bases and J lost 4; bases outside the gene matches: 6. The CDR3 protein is CASSVRQGPTEAFF. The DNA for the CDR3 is TGTGCCAGCAGCGTGAGACAGGGGCCCACTGAAGCTTTCTTT. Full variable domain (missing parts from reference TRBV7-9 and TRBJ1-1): DTGVSQNPRHKITKRGQNVTFRCDPISEHNRLYWYRQTLGQGPEFLTYFQNEAQLEKSRLLSDRFSAERPKGSFSTLEIQRTEQGDSAMYLCASSVRQGPTEAFFGQGTRLTVV.

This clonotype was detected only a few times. For the CDR3, the DNA is TGTGCCAGCAGCTCATCACCGAACCGGGACCTCATGAACACTGAAGCTTTCTTT. Encoded protein: CASSSSPNRDLMNTEAFF. The V and J genes are TRBV7-3 and TRBJ1-1; D is perhaps TRBD1 (5 bases). Germline loops: CDR1 SGHTA, CDR2 FQGTGA. V gave up 4 bases and J gave up 0 bases, with 21 bases separating them. CDR3 length equals 18 residues.

The CDR3 nucleotides read TGTGCCAGCAGCCAAGACTCGGGGGGGGGGATTCAGTACTTC. Protein sequence: CASSQDSGGGIQYF. V is TRBV4-2 and J is TRBJ2-4; 8 bases align to TRBD2. The J segment lost 10 bases and the V segment lost 0 bases, leaving 5 bases of the junction unmatched. This CDR3 spans 14 amino acids. Per the germline V gene, CDR1 is LGHNA and CDR2 is YNFKEQ.

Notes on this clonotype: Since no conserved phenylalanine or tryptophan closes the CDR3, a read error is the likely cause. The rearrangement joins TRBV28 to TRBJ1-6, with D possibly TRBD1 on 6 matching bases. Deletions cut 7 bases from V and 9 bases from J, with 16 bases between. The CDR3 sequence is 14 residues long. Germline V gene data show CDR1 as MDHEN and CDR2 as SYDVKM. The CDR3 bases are TGTGCCAGCACCTCAGGACAGACGAGTTCACCCCTCCACTCT. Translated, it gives CASTSGQTSSPLHS.

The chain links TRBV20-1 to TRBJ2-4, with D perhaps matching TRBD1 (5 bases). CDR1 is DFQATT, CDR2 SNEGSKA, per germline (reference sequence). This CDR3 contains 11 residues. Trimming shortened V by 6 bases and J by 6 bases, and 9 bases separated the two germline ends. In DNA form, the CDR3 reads TGCAGTGCCCTCCAGGGAAACATTCAGTACTTC. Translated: CSALQGNIQYF.

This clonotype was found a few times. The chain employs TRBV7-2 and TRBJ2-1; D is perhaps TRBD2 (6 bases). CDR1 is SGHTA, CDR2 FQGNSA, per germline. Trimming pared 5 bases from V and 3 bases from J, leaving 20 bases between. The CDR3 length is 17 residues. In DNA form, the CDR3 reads TGTGCCAGCAGCCCAGGACTAACCGGAACTCTCTACAATGAGCAGTTCTTC. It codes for CASSPGLTGTLYNEQFF.

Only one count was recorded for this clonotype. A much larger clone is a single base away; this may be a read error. The CDR3 bases are TGTGCCAGCAGTTTAGTACAGAGCAATCATCCCCAGCATTTT. This gives the protein CASSLVQSNHPQHF. The V call is TRBV28, the J call TRBJ1-5; D call uncertain. Germline CDR1 is MDHEN and CDR2 is SYDVKM. This CDR3 region has 14 residues. The full variable domain, rest sourced from reference TRBV28 and TRBJ1-5, is DVKVTQSSRYLVKRTGEKVFLECVQDMDHENMFWYRQDPGLGLRLIYFSYDVKMKEKGDIPEGYSVSREKKERFSLILESASTNQTSMYLCASSLVQSNHPQHFGDGTRLSIL.

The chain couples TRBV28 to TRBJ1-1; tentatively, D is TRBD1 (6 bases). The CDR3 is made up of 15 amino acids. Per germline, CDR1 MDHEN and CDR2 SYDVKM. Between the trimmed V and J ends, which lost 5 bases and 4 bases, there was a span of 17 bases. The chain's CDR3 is CASSTQTGRRTEAFF. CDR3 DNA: TGTGCCAGCAGTACCCAAACAGGGCGTCGCACTGAAGCTTTCTTT.

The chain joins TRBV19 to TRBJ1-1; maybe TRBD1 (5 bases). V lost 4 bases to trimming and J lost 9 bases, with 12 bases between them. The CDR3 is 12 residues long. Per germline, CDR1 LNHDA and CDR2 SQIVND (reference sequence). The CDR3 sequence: CASSTTGPKAFF. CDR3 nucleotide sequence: TGTGCCAGTAGTACCACAGGCCCAAAAGCTTTCTTT.

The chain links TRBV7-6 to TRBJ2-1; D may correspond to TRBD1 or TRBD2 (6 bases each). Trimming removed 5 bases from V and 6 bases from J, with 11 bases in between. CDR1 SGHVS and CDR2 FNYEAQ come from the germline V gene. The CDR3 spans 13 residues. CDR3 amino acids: CASSPRGVNEQFF. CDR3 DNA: TGTGCCAGCAGCCCTAGGGGGGTCAATGAGCAGTTCTTC.

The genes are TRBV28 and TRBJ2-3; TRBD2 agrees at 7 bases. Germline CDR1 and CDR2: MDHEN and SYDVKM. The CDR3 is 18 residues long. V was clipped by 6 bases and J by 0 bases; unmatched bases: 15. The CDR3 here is CASSLPGGFVVSTDTQYF. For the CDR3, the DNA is TGTGCCAGCAGCTTGCCCGGGGGGTTCGTAGTAAGCACAGATACGCAGTATTTT.

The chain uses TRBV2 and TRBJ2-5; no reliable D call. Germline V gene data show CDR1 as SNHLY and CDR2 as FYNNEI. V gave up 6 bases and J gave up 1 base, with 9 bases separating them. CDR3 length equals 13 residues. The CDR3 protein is CASSALGQETQYF. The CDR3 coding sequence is TGTGCCAGCAGCGCTCTCGGCCAAGAGACCCAGTACTTC.

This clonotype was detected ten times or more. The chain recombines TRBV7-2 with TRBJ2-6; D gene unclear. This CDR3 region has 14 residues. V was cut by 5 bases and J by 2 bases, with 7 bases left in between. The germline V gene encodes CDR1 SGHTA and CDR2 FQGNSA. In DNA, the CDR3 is TGTGCCAGCAGCCTGGGTACTGGGGCCAACGTCCTGACTTTC. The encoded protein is CASSLGTGANVLTF.

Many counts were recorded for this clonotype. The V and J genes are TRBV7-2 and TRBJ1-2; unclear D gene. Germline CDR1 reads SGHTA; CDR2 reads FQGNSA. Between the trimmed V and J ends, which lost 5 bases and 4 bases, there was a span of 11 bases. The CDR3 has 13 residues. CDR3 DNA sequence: TGTGCCAGCAGCCACGGACGGACCTATGGCTACACCTTC. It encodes CASSHGRTYGYTF. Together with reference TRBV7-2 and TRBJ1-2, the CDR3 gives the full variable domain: GAGVSQSPSNKVTEKGKDVELRCDPISGHTALYWYRQSLGQGLEFLIYFQGNSAPDKSGLPSDRFSAERTGGSVSTLTIQRTQQEDSAVYLCASSHGRTYGYTFGSGTRLTVV.

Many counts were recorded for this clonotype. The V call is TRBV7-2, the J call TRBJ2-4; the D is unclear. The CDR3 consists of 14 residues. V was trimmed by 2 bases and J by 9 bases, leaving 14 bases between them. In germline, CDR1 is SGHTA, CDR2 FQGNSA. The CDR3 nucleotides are TGTGCCAGCAGCTTATACGGAGATCGCGGCATTCAGTACTTC. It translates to CASSLYGDRGIQYF.

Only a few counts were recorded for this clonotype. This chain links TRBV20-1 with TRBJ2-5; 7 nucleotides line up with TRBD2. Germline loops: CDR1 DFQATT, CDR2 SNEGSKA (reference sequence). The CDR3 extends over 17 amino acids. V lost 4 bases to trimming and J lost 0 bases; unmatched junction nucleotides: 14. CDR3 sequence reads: CSATMARGLLYQETQYF. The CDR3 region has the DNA TGCAGTGCTACCATGGCTAGGGGACTACTGTACCAAGAGACCCAGTACTTC.

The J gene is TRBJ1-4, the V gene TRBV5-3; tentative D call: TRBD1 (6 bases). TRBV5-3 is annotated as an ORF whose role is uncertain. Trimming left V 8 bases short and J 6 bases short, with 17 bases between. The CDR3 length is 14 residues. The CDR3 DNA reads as TGTGCCAGCGGCCCCAGGACAGTGGATGAAAAACTGTTTTTT. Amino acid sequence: CASGPRTVDEKLFF.

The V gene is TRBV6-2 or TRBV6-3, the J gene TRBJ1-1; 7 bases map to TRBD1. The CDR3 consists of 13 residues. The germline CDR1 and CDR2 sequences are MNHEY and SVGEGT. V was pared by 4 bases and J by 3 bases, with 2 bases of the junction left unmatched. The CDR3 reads CASSFGTDTEAFF. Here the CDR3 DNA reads TGTGCCAGCAGTTTCGGGACAGACACTGAAGCTTTCTTT.

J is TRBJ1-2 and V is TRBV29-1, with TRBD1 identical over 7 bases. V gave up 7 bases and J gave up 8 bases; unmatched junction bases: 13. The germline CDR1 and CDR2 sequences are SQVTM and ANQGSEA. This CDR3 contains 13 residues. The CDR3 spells CSAGISGQLGYTF. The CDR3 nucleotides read TGCAGCGCTGGAATCTCGGGACAGTTGGGCTACACCTTC.

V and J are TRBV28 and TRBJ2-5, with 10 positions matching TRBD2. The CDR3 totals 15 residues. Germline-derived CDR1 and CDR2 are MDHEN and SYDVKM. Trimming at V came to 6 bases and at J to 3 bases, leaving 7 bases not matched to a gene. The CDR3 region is CASSQTGTSEETQYF. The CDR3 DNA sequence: TGTGCCAGCAGCCAAACCGGGACTAGCGAAGAGACCCAGTACTTC.

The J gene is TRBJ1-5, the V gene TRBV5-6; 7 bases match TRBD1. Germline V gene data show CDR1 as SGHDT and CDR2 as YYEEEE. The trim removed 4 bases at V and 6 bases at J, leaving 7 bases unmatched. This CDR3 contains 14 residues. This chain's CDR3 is CASSMTGNGQPQHF. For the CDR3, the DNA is TGTGCCAGCAGCATGACAGGGAATGGTCAGCCCCAGCATTTT. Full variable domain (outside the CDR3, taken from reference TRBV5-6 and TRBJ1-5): DAGVTQSPTHLIKTRGQQVTLRCSPKSGHDTVSWYQQALGQGPQFIFQYYEEEERQRGNFPDRFSGHQFPNYSSELNVNALLLGDSALYLCASSMTGNGQPQHFGDGTRLSIL.

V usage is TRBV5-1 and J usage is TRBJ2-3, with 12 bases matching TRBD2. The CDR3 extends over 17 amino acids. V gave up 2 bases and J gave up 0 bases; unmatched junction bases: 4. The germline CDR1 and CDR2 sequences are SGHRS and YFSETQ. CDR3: CASSFAGLAGSTDTQYF. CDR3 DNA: TGCGCCAGCAGCTTTGCCGGACTAGCGGGAAGCACAGATACGCAGTATTTT.

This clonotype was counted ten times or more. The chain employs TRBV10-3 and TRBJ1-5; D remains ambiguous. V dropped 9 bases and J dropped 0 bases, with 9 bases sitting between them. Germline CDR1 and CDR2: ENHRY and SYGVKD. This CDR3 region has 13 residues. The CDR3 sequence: CAITENSNQPQHF. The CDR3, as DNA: TGTGCCATTACAGAAAATAGCAATCAGCCCCAGCATTTT.